This TCR beta chain was identified in a study of blood T cell repertoires in COVID-19. Whole-study context: Sources were T cells, B-cell-depleted T cells, or PBMCs; the material itself was cDNA or gDNA.

Original processing methods: Estimation of nucleated cell counts was performed using reference gene primer amplification. Profiling relied on immunoSEQ multiplex PCR, and the TCRdb table lists in-frame clones only, not all of them. V, J and clone size are those of that table, while D and trimming were read from the DNA. The sample yields some 97,000 clones, 85% seen once. V shed 3 bases and J 6 bases; nucleotides not matched to a gene: 10. CDR3 length: 15 residues. Germline values: CDR1 SGDLS, CDR2 YYNGEE. The chain employs TRBV9 and TRBJ1-2, with 8 bases matching TRBD1. This clonotype was sampled from a human donor in a cohort sampled during active COVID-19. The sequenced sample consisted of peripheral blood. The CDR3 bases are TGTGCCAGCAGCGGACTGTCAGGGGGCAGGGATGGCTACACCTTC. Its translation: CASSGLSGGRDGYTF.